These T cell receptor beta chains were read from a single sample in a study of Ad26.COV2.S vaccination and SARS-CoV-2 variants. The repertoire was sequenced with immunoSEQ multiplex PCR; TCRdb's copy has only in-frame clones and lacks some. Found here are about 370,000 clones, roughly nine tenths of them singletons; the top ten hold around 3.4%. Sequences were derived from peripheral blood, sampled in a trial of Ad26.COV2.S vaccine versus placebo. These receptors originate from a person between 18 and 65 years old who received the Ad26.COV2.S COVID-19 vaccine or a placebo. The conserved cysteine and the conserved F or W are not part of the CDR3 here. Each record gives: V gene, J gene, D gene, CDR3 protein. The D gene is left open where the match is weak.

v_gene: TRBV18
j_gene: TRBJ2-7
d_gene: -
CDR3aa: ASSPQTYEQY

v_gene: TRBV7-9
j_gene: TRBJ2-3
d_gene: TRBD2
CDR3aa: ASRGSGGSTDTQY

v_gene: TRBV24-1
j_gene: TRBJ2-7
d_gene: -
CDR3aa: ATSDPGSSYEQY

v_gene: TRBV3-1/TRBV3-2
j_gene: TRBJ1-2
d_gene: TRBD1
CDR3aa: ASSPTGGSGYT

v_gene: TRBV29-1
j_gene: TRBJ1-2
d_gene: -
CDR3aa: SVYGSNNYGYT

v_gene: TRBV27
j_gene: TRBJ2-2
d_gene: -
CDR3aa: ASSIPRFSGVTGELF

v_gene: TRBV18
j_gene: TRBJ2-2
d_gene: TRBD2
CDR3aa: ASSQGTTNTGELF

v_gene: TRBV12-3/TRBV12-4
j_gene: TRBJ2-1
d_gene: -
CDR3aa: ASSPPHNEQF

v_gene: TRBV11-2
j_gene: TRBJ2-1
d_gene: TRBD2
CDR3aa: ASRGWTSGPRDEQF

v_gene: TRBV14
j_gene: TRBJ1-1
d_gene: -
CDR3aa: ASSQARGWAEAF

v_gene: TRBV27
j_gene: TRBJ2-5
d_gene: -
CDR3aa: ASSFLRPGYALETQY

v_gene: TRBV27
j_gene: TRBJ1-2
d_gene: -
CDR3aa: ASSLSMEAIYGYT

v_gene: TRBV14
j_gene: TRBJ1-6
d_gene: -
CDR3aa: ASSQGRNSYNSPLH

v_gene: TRBV4-3
j_gene: TRBJ1-2
d_gene: -
CDR3aa: ASSQDRPGRDGYT

v_gene: TRBV19
j_gene: TRBJ2-7
d_gene: -
CDR3aa: ASREGRLDEQY

v_gene: TRBV24-1
j_gene: TRBJ2-2
d_gene: -
CDR3aa: ATSETTGELF

v_gene: TRBV5-6
j_gene: TRBJ2-4
d_gene: TRBD2
CDR3aa: ASSDTGTSGIQY

v_gene: TRBV2
j_gene: TRBJ1-6
d_gene: -
CDR3aa: AGRTVYNSPLH

v_gene: TRBV24-1
j_gene: TRBJ2-2
d_gene: TRBD2
CDR3aa: ATSDLRLAENTGELF

v_gene: TRBV6-6
j_gene: TRBJ1-1
d_gene: -
CDR3aa: ASSDTGIPEAF

v_gene: TRBV4-1
j_gene: TRBJ2-7
d_gene: TRBD2
CDR3aa: ASSQASGGTYEQY

v_gene: TRBV18
j_gene: TRBJ1-3
d_gene: -
CDR3aa: ASSPSTGVSSGNTIY

v_gene: TRBV2
j_gene: TRBJ1-1
d_gene: -
CDR3aa: ASSEHRVGVSTEAF

v_gene: TRBV7-9
j_gene: TRBJ1-2
d_gene: -
CDR3aa: ASSPGGGGDGYT

v_gene: TRBV7-9
j_gene: TRBJ2-5
d_gene: -
CDR3aa: ASSPAQGPVQETQY

v_gene: TRBV5-1
j_gene: TRBJ2-7
d_gene: -
CDR3aa: ASSLASRGSYEQY

v_gene: TRBV6-6
j_gene: TRBJ2-7
d_gene: -
CDR3aa: ASSQGVGYEQY

v_gene: TRBV5-4
j_gene: TRBJ1-2
d_gene: TRBD1
CDR3aa: ASSLADRPFYGYT

v_gene: TRBV5-1
j_gene: TRBJ2-3
d_gene: TRBD2
CDR3aa: ASSRAGGLTDTQY

v_gene: TRBV9
j_gene: TRBJ1-3
d_gene: -
CDR3aa: ASSVAPGRSGNTIY

v_gene: TRBV11-2
j_gene: TRBJ2-7
d_gene: TRBD2
CDR3aa: ASSSERGGFGEQY

v_gene: TRBV3-1/TRBV3-2
j_gene: TRBJ2-1
d_gene: TRBD2
CDR3aa: ASSQALAEYNEQF

v_gene: TRBV5-6
j_gene: TRBJ2-7
d_gene: -
CDR3aa: ASSHMGGYEQY

v_gene: TRBV7-2
j_gene: TRBJ1-4
d_gene: -
CDR3aa: ASSLPAATNEKLF

v_gene: TRBV19
j_gene: TRBJ1-1
d_gene: -
CDR3aa: ASKDTEAF

v_gene: TRBV7-2
j_gene: TRBJ2-3
d_gene: -
CDR3aa: ASSFGRQVGRDTQY

v_gene: TRBV29-1
j_gene: TRBJ2-7
d_gene: -
CDR3aa: SVEEGLGEQY

v_gene: TRBV7-2
j_gene: TRBJ1-1
d_gene: TRBD1
CDR3aa: ASSFYRGGDTEAF

v_gene: TRBV7-8
j_gene: TRBJ1-1
d_gene: TRBD1
CDR3aa: ASSANRGLGTEAF